Listed below are T cell receptor beta chains from one sample, sequenced in a study of cytomegalovirus exposure and HLA in healthy donors. Here immunoSEQ multiplex PCR was the method, and the copy in TCRdb shows in-frame clones only, minus some. The sample carries some 140,000 clones, roughly 80% recorded once. Sequenced: PBMCs. Receptor source: a woman aged 45-65 years in good health and CMV-seropositive. CDR3s include the opening cysteine and the closing phenylalanine or tryptophan. The order of the fields is J gene, D gene, CDR3 length, clone size, V gene, CDR3 DNA, CDR3 protein. The D gene is left open where the match is weak. Clone sizes are given selectively: once, few, many, or a class where the clone is expanded.

>TRBJ2-5|.|13|.|TRBV30
TGTGCCTGGAGTGTACTGCCCTCGGAGACCCAGTACTTC
CAWSVLPSETQYF
>TRBJ2-5|.|13|.|TRBV5-1
TGCGCCAGCAGCTTGGGCTCGGGAGAGACCCAGTACTTC
CASSLGSGETQYF
>TRBJ2-7|.|13|few|TRBV6-4
TGTGCCAGCAGCCAGGACTTTAACTACGAGCAGTACTTC
CASSQDFNYEQYF
>TRBJ1-2|.|13|.|TRBV25-1
TGTGCCAGCAGTACCGAAGCTTCCTATGGCTACACCTTC
CASSTEASYGYTF
>TRBJ1-3|.|11|.|TRBV28
TGTGCCAGAAGTTGTGAGAACACCATATATTTT
CARSCENTIYF
>TRBJ2-3|TRBD2|15|.|TRBV5-1
TGCGCCAGCAGCTTCTTAGCGGGGGGCCAGGATACGCAGTATTTT
CASSFLAGGQDTQYF
>TRBJ2-7|TRBD1|15|.|TRBV11-2
TGTGCCAGCAGCATTTGGACAGGGGAGATCTACGAGCAGTACTTC
CASSIWTGEIYEQYF
>TRBJ2-7|.|13|.|TRBV11-2
TGTGCCAGCAGCCCTGGACACATCTACGAGCAGTACTTC
CASSPGHIYEQYF
>TRBJ1-5|.|17|.|TRBV6-1
TGTGCCAGCAGTGAGAGACGTCAGATAGGACACAATCAGCCCCAGCATTTT
CASSERRQIGHNQPQHF
>TRBJ2-5|.|13|.|TRBV11-3
TGTGCCAGCAGCTTAGGGACTCGGGAGACCCAGTACTTC
CASSLGTRETQYF
>TRBJ2-1|.|13|.|TRBV30
TGTGCCTGGACGGCGGCAGGGGGGTATGAGCAGTTCTTC
CAWTAAGGYEQFF
>TRBJ1-1|.|14|.|TRBV7-9
TGTGCCAGCAGCTTACCGCCGGGGAACACTGAAGCTTTCTTT
CASSLPPGNTEAFF
>TRBJ2-5|TRBD1|14|.|TRBV10-3
TGTGCCATCAGTACATCCGACAGGGGTGAGACCCAGTACTTC
CAISTSDRGETQYF
>TRBJ2-7|TRBD2|18|.|TRBV11-3
TGTGCCAGCAGCTTACCCCTAAGGGGCCTAGCGGGGCTCTACGAGCAGTACTTC
CASSLPLRGLAGLYEQYF
>TRBJ2-7|.|14|.|TRBV5-6
TGTGCCAGCAGCCCTATCCGATCCCACTACGAGCAGTACTTC
CASSPIRSHYEQYF
>TRBJ2-7|.|13|.|TRBV2
TGTGCCAGCAGCCCGGACAGATTCTACGAGCAGTACTTC
CASSPDRFYEQYF
>TRBJ2-1|.|14|.|TRBV5-1
TGCGCCAGCAGCTTGGAGGCAGCGGCATCTGAGCAGTTCTTC
CASSLEAAASEQFF
>TRBJ1-1|.|14|.|TRBV5-1
TGCGCCAGCAGCTTGGGTAGCGCGAACACTGAAGCTTTCTTT
CASSLGSANTEAFF
>TRBJ2-4|.|14|.|TRBV11-2
TGTGCCAGCAGCCGGGCACAGGCGAAAAACATTCAGTACTTC
CASSRAQAKNIQYF
>TRBJ1-2|.|13|.|TRBV19
TGTGCCACAGCGAACAGGGCTCAGCATGGCTACACCTTC
CATANRAQHGYTF
>TRBJ2-5|TRBD1|14|.|TRBV11-3
TGTGCCAGCAGCCCAACAGGGGGCGGAGAGACCCAGTACTTC
CASSPTGGGETQYF
>TRBJ1-2|TRBD1|15|.|TRBV6-5
TGTGCCAGCAGTTACGGGACAGCGGTCGGCTATGGCTACACCTTC
CASSYGTAVGYGYTF
>TRBJ2-7|.|14|.|TRBV6-1
TGTGCCGGCATTAACCTGGGGACAAACCACGAGCAGTACTTC
CAGINLGTNHEQYF
>TRBJ1-1|.|14|.|TRBV7-3
TGTGCCAGCAGCGCCACAGGGAGAGTCACTGAAGCTTTCTTT
CASSATGRVTEAFF
>TRBJ1-5|.|15|.|TRBV28
TGTGCCAGCAGTCGGAACAGGAGGGGAGATCAGCCCCAGCATTTT
CASSRNRRGDQPQHF
>TRBJ2-1|.|18|once|TRBV5-1
TGCGCCAGCAGCCCACTTCGTCGCGGGGCAGGGCAATACAATGAGCAGTTCTTC
CASSPLRRGAGQYNEQFF
>TRBJ2-5|TRBD2|20|.|TRBV28
TGTGCCAGCAGTTCCGGACTAGCGGGGGGGCCGTACGGGGGCTGGGAGACCCAGTACTTC
CASSSGLAGGPYGGWETQYF
>TRBJ2-3|.|15|.|TRBV21-1
TGTGCCAGCAGCAAAAAAAGGGGGCGGGCGATTCCGCAGTATTTT
CASSKKRGRAIPQYF
>TRBJ1-2|TRBD1|12|.|TRBV7-3
TGTGCCAGCACCGTGGACAGGGTTGGCTACACCTTC
CASTVDRVGYTF
>TRBJ2-4|TRBD1|16|.|TRBV7-9
TGTGCCAGCAGACAAGACAGGGGGCTAGCCAAAAACATTCAGTACTTC
CASRQDRGLAKNIQYF
>TRBJ2-1|.|14|.|TRBV9
TGTGCCAGCAGCGTAGTTTCCCTTGAGGCGGAGCAGTTCTTC
CASSVVSLEAEQFF
>TRBJ1-3|.|16|.|TRBV6-5
TGTGCCAGCAGTTACTCAGGGGCGACCTCTGGAAACACCATATATTTT
CASSYSGATSGNTIYF
>TRBJ2-3|.|14|.|TRBV15
TGTGCCACCAGCAGAGATCTAGCAACAGATACGCAGTATTTT
CATSRDLATDTQYF
>TRBJ2-5|TRBD1|12|.|TRBV30
TGTGCCTGGAACCCAGGGGGCCAGACCCAGTACTTC
CAWNPGGQTQYF
>TRBJ2-7|.|17|.|TRBV4-3
TGCGCCAGCAGCCAAGAGGGGCGGACAGCCTTCCTAGACGAGCAGTACTTC
CASSQEGRTAFLDEQYF
>TRBJ2-5|TRBD2|15|.|TRBV5-6
TGTGCCAGCAGCCCGTGGGGAGGGGATATAGAGACCCAGTACTTC
CASSPWGGDIETQYF
>TRBJ2-1|.|13|.|TRBV19
TGTGCCAGTAGTATGTCCCAAAACAATGAGCAGTTCTTC
CASSMSQNNEQFF
>TRBJ2-3|.|15|few|TRBV11-2
TGTGCCAGCAGCCGAAACCTTGAGGCGGCAGATACGCAGTATTTT
CASSRNLEAADTQYF
>TRBJ2-7|.|11|.|TRBV20-1
TGCAGTGCTAGAGTGGTTGAGACTCTCTCCTTC
CSARVVETLSF
>TRBJ1-2|TRBD1|16|.|TRBV6-1
TGTGCCAGCATTGAGCACCCGTCAGGGGGCAGCTATGGCTACACCTTC
CASIEHPSGGSYGYTF
>TRBJ1-1|.|15|.|TRBV19
TGTGCCAGTAGTATAAGGTTCACCCGGCGGGCTGAAGCTTTCTTT
CASSIRFTRRAEAFF
>TRBJ2-5|TRBD2|15|once|TRBV7-2
TGTGCCAGCAGCTCGCGGGGGGGCGGGATGGAGACCCAGTACTTC
CASSSRGGGMETQYF
>TRBJ2-2|TRBD2|16|.|TRBV27
TGTGCCAGCAGTCCCCTCGGAGCGGGGGGGACCGGGGAGCTGTTTTTT
CASSPLGAGGTGELFF
>TRBJ1-6|.|18|.|TRBV23-1
TGCGCCAGCAGTCAGAACCGGACAGTCCCCTCCTATAATTCACCCCTCCACTTT
CASSQNRTVPSYNSPLHF
>TRBJ2-5|.|12|.|TRBV7-2
TGTGCCAGCAGCTCTCGGGGGGAGACCCAGTACTTC
CASSSRGETQYF
>TRBJ1-1|TRBD1|15|.|TRBV18
TGTGCCAGCTCACCAGGGACAGGGAAGAACACTGAAGCTTTCTTT
CASSPGTGKNTEAFF
>TRBJ1-4|.|15|once|TRBV28
TGTGCCAGCAGTTTATCGGGCCGGCGGGAAGAAAAACTGTTTTTT
CASSLSGRREEKLFF
>TRBJ1-2|.|14|.|TRBV7-9
TGTGCCAGCAGCTTTACCAGGGAGGTCGACGGCTACACCTTC
CASSFTREVDGYTF
>TRBJ2-5|.|14|.|TRBV30
TGTGCCTGGAGTGTTCGGCGGGGGCGGGAGACCCAGTACTTC
CAWSVRRGRETQYF
>TRBJ1-5|.|16|few|TRBV28
TGTGCCAGCAGTTTATCGCCAGGGCGTAGCAATCAGCCCCAGCATTTT
CASSLSPGRSNQPQHF
>TRBJ1-6|TRBD1|16|.|TRBV28
TGTGCCAGCAGTCACCGGACAGGATTTGGTAATTCACCCCTCCACTTT
CASSHRTGFGNSPLHF
>TRBJ2-1|.|15|.|TRBV6-5
TGTGCCAGCGGCCCCCGGGTCGGCTCCTACAATGAGCAGTTCTTC
CASGPRVGSYNEQFF
>TRBJ1-2|TRBD1|16|.|TRBV9
TGTGCCAGCAGCGATTCCAGGGGGCCGGCTAACTATGGCTACACCTTC
CASSDSRGPANYGYTF
>TRBJ2-2|.|14|.|TRBV29-1
TGCAGCGCCGGTCCAGGGGCGGGCACCGGGGAGCTGTTTTTT
CSAGPGAGTGELFF